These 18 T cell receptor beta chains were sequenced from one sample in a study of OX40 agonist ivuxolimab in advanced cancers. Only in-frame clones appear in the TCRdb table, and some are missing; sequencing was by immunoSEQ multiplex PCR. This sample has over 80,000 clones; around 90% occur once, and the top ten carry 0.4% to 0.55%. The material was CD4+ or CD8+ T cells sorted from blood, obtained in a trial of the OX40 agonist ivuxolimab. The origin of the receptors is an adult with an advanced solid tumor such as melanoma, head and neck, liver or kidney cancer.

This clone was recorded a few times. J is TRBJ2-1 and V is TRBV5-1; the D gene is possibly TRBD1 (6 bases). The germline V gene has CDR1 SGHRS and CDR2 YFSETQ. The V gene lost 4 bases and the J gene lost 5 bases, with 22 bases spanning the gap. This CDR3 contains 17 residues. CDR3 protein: CASSHLTGSAPNNEQFF. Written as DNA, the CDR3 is TGCGCCAGCAGCCATCTAACAGGGTCGGCCCCAAACAATGAGCAGTTCTTC.

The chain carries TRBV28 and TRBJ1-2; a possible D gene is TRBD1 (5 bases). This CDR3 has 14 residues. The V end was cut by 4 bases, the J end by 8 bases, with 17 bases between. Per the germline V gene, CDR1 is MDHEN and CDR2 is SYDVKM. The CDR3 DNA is TGTGCCAGCAGTTCAGGGACGGATTATGGAGGCTACACCTTC. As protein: CASSSGTDYGGYTF.

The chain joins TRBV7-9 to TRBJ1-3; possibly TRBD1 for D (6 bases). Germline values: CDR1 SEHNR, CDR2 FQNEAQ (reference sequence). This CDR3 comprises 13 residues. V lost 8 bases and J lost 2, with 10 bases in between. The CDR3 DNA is TGTGCCAGCCAGGAGGGGGCTGGAAACACCATATATTTT. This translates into CASQEGAGNTIYF.

CDR3 residues: CASRQGGMGYTF. CDR3 coding DNA: TGTGCCTCCCGACAGGGAGGGATGGGCTACACCTTC. The chain employs TRBV30 and TRBJ1-2; TRBD1 matches at 7 bases. In germline, CDR1 is GTSNPN, CDR2 SVGIG (reference sequence). The CDR3 is made up of 12 amino acids. After removal of 7 bases from V and 8 bases from J, the junction contained 10 bases not matched to a gene.

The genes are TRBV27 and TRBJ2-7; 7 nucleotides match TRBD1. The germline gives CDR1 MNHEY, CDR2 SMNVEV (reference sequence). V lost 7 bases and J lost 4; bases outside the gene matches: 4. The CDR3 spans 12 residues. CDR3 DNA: TGTGCCAGCAACAGACAGGGATACGAGCAGTACTTC. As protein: CASNRQGYEQYF.

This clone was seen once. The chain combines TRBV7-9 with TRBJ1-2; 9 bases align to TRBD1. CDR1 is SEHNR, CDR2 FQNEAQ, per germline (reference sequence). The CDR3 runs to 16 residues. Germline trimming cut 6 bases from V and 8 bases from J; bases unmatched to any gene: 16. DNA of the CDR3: TGTGCCAGCAGGGGACAGGGTATAGGTGGGGCGTGGGGCTACACCTTC. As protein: CASRGQGIGGAWGYTF.

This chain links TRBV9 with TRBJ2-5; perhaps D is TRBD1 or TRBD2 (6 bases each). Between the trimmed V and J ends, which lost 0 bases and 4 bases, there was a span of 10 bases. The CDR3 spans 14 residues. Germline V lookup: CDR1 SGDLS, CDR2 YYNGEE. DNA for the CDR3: TGTGCCAGCAGCGTAGGGGGGGCTGGAGAGACCCAGTACTTC. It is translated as CASSVGGAGETQYF.

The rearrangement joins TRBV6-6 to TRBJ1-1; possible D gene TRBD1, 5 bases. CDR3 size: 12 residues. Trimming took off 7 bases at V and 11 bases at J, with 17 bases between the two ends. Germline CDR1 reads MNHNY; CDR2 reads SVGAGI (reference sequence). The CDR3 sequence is CASTRGGKGAFF. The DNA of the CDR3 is TGTGCCAGCACCCGGGGGGGGAAGGGGGCTTTCTTT.

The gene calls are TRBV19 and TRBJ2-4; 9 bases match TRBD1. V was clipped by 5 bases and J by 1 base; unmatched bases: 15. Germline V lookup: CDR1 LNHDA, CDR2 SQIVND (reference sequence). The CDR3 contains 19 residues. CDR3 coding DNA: TGTGCCAGTAGTTTTACACCGGGACAGGGAATTGGGGCCAAAAACATTCAGTACTTC. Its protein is CASSFTPGQGIGAKNIQYF.

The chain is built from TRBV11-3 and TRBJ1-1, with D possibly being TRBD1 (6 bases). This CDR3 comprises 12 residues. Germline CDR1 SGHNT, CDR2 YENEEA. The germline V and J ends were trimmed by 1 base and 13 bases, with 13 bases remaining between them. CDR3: CASSLATGWVFF. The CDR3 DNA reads TGTGCCAGCAGCTTAGCAACAGGGTGGGTTTTCTTT.

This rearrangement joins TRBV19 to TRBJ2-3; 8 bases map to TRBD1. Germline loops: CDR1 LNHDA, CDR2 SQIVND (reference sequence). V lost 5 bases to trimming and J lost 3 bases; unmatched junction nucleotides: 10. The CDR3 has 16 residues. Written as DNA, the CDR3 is TGTGCCAGTAGTCCCCGGACAGGGTGGGGTACAGATACGCAGTATTTT. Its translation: CASSPRTGWGTDTQYF.

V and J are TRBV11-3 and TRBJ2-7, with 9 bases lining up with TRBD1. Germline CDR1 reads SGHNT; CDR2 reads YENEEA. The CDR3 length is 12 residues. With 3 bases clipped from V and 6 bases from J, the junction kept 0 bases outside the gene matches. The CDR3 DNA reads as TGTGCCAGCAGCTTGACAGGGGGCGAGCAGTACTTC. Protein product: CASSLTGGEQYF.

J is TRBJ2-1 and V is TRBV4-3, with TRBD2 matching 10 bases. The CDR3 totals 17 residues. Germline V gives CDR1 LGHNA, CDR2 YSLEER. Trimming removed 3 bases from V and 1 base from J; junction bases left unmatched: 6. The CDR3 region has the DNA TGCGCCAGCAGCCAGGCTAGCGGGGGATCATCCTACAATGAGCAGTTCTTC. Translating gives CASSQASGGSSYNEQFF.

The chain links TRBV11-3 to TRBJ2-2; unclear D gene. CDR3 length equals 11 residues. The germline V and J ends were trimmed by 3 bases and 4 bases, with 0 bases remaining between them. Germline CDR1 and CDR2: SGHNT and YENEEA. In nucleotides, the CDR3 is TGTGCCAGCAGCTTCACCGGGGAGCTGTTTTTT. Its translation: CASSFTGELFF.

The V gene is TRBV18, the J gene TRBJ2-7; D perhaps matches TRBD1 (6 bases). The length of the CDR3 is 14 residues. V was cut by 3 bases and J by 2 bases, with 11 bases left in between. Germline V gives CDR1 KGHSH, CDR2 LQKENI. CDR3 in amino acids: CASSPGQPAYEQYF. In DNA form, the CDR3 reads TGTGCCAGCTCACCCGGACAGCCCGCCTACGAGCAGTACTTC.

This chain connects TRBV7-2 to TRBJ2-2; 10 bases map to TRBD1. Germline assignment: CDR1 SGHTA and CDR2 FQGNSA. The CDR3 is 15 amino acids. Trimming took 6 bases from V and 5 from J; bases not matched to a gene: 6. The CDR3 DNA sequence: TGTGCCAGCAGGTCGGACAGGGGGAAAACCGGGGAGCTGTTTTTT. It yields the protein CASRSDRGKTGELFF.

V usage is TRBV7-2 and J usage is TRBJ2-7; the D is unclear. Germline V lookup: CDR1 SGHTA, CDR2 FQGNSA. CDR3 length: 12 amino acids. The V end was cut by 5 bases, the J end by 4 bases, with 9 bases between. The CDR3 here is CASSPGWYEQYF. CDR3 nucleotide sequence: TGTGCCAGCAGCCCCGGCTGGTACGAGCAGTACTTC.

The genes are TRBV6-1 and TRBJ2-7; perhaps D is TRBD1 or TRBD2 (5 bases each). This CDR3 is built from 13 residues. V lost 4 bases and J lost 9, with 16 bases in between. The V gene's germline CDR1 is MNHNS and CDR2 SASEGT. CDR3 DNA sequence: TGTGCCAGCAGTGCGGGGATAGGGGTTCGGCAGTACTTC. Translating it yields CASSAGIGVRQYF.